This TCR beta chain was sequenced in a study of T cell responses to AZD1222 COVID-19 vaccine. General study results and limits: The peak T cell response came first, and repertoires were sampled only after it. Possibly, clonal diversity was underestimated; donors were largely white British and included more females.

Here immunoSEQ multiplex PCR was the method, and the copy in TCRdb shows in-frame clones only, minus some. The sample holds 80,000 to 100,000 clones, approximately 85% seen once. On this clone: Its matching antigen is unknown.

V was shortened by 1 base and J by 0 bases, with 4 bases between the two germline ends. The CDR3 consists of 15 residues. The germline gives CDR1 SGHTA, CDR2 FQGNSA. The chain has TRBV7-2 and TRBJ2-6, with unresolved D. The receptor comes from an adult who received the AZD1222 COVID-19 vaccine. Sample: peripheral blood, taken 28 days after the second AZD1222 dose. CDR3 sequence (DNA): TGTGCCAGCAGCTTAGGTTACTCTGGGGCCAACGTCCTGACTTTC. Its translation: CASSLGYSGANVLTF.